Sequencing of this T cell receptor beta chain was carried out in a study of PD-L1 blockade in urothelial cancer. At the level of the study: Males with bladder-origin urothelial cancer made up about 85% of the roughly 29 patients.

Data came from immunoSEQ multiplex PCR; TCRdb stores just in-frame clones and leaves some out. The sample lists about 52,000 clones, roughly 80% occurring once. Trimming took off 2 bases at V and 3 bases at J, with 16 bases between the two ends. Germline V lookup: CDR1 SGHTA, CDR2 FQGNSA. The CDR3 is 16 amino acids. The sample here was PBMCs, taken around atezolizumab (anti-PD-L1) treatment. The V and J genes are TRBV7-2 and TRBJ2-5, with D possibly TRBD2 on 6 matching bases. This TCR derives from a man between 65 and 85 years old with urothelial cancer. CDR3 DNA sequence: TGTGCCAGCAGCTTAAAGATCGGTAGCGGCAAAGAGACCCAGTACTTC. It is translated as CASSLKIGSGKETQYF. Drawing the rest from reference TRBV7-2 and TRBJ2-5, the complete variable domain is GAGVSQSPSNKVTEKGKDVELRCDPISGHTALYWYRQSLGQGLEFLIYFQGNSAPDKSGLPSDRFSAERTGGSVSTLTIQRTQQEDSAVYLCASSLKIGSGKETQYFGPGTRLLVL.